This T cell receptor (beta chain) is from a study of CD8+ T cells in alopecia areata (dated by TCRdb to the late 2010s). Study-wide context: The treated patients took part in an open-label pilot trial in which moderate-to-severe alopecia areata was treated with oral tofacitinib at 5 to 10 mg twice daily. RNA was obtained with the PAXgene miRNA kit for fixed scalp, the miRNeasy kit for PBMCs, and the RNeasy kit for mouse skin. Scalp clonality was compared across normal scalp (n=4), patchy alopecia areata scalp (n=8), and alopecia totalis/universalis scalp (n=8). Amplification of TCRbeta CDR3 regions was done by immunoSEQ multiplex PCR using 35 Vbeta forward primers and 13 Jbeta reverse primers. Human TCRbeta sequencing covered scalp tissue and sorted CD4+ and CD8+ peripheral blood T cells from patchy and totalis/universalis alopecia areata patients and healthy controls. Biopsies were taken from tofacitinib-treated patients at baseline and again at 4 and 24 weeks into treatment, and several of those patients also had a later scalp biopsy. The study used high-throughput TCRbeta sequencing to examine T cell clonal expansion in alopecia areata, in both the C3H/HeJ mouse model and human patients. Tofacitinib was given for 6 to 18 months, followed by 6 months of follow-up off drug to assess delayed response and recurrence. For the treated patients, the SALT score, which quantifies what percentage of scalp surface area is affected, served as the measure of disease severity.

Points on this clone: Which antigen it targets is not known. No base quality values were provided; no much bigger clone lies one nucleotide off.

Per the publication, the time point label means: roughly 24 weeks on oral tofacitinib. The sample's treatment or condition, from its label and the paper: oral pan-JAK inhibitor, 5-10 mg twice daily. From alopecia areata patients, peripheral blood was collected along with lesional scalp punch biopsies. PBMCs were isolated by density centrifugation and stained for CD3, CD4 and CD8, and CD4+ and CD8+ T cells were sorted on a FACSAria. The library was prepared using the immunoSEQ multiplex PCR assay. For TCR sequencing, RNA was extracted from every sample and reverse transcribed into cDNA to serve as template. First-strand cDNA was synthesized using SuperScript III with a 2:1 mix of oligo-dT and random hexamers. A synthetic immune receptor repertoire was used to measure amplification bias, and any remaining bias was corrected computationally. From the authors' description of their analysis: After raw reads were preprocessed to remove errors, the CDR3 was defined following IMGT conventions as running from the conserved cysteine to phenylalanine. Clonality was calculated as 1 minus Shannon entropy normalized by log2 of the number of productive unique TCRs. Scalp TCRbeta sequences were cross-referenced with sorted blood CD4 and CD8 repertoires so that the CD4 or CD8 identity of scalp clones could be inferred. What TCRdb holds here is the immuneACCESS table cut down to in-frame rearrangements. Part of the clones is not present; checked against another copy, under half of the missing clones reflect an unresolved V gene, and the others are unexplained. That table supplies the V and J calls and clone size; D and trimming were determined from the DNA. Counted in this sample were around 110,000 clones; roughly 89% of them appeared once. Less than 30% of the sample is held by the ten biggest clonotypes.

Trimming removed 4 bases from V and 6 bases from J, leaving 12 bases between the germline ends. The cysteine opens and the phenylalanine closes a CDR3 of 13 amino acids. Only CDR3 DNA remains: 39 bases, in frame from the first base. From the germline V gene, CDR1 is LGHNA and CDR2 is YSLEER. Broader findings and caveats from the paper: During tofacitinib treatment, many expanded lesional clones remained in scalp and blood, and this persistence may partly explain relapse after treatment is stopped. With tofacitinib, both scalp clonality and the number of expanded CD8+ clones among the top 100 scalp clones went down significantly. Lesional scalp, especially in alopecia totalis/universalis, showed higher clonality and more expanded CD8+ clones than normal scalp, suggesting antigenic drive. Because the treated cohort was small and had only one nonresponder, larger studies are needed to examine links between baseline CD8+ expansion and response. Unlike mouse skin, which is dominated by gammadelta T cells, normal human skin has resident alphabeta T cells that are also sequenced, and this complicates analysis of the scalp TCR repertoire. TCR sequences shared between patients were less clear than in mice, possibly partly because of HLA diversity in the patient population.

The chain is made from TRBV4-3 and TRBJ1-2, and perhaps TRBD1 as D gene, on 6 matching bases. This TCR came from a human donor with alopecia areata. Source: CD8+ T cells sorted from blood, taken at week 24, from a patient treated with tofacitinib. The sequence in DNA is TGCGCCAGCAGCCTTGGACAGCAGAATGGCTACACCTTC. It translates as CASSLGQQNGYTF.